This T cell receptor (beta chain) appears in the sequencing data of a study of shared clonotypes between healthy human individuals. The repertoire was sequenced with immunoSEQ multiplex PCR; TCRdb's copy has only in-frame clones and lacks some. The table lists about 340,000 clones, about 73% of them singletons. CDR3 length equals 14 residues. Germline assignment: CDR1 GTSNPN and CDR2 SVGIG (reference sequence). V gene TRBV30 combines with J gene TRBJ1-2; TRBD1 aligns across 12 bases. This receptor was identified in a man under 40 in good health. Sequenced material: memory CD4+ T cells sorted from blood. Subset specified: CD45RA-negative fraction. CDR3 sequence: CAKSRGQGAIGYTF. Written as DNA, the CDR3 is TGTGCTAAAAGCCGGGGACAGGGGGCGATTGGCTACACCTTC.